A single sample is the source of the 9 T cell receptor beta chains below, sequenced in a study of T cell responses to AZD1222 COVID-19 vaccine (dated by TCRdb to the early 2020s). The label giving this sample's time point can be read as: baseline before first vaccination. Explained via the paper, the treatment or condition label denotes: meningococcal conjugate vaccine given as trial control. Library preparation used the immunoSEQ multiplex PCR assay. TCRdb took this table from immuneACCESS and kept in-frame rearrangements with V and J called. Such tables lack part of the clones; where checked against another copy, unresolved V genes explain under half of the gap, and the rest is unexplained. The table for this sample lists fewer than 250,000 clones; 85% to 95% of them were counted only once. 0.9% to 1.1% of the sample belongs to the ten largest clones. Sample: peripheral blood, taken on day 0 of MenACWY control vaccination. These receptors were collected from an adult in good health.

The chain links TRBV6-6 to TRBJ2-5; the match to TRBD2 covers 8 bases. The CDR3 spans 14 residues. The V gene end was trimmed by 8 bases and the J gene end by 1 base; junction bases not matched to a gene: 6. Germline V gives CDR1 MNHNY, CDR2 SVGAGI (reference sequence). CDR3 sequence reads: CASCRGGTQETQYF. CDR3 sequence (DNA): TGTGCCAGCTGTCGCGGGGGGACCCAAGAGACCCAGTACTTC.

The J gene is TRBJ1-5, the V gene TRBV4-1; D unclear. V dropped 0 bases and J dropped 4 bases, with 10 bases sitting between them. Germline V gives CDR1 MGHRA, CDR2 YSYEKL. The CDR3 length is 15 residues. CDR3 coding DNA: TGCGCCAGCAGCCAAGATGTGGGGAGTAATCAGCCCCAGCATTTT. It yields the protein CASSQDVGSNQPQHF.

V usage is TRBV12-3 or TRBV12-4 and J usage is TRBJ1-6; D remains ambiguous. The CDR3 length is 13 residues. V was shortened by 5 bases and J by 9 bases, with 11 bases between the two germline ends. For the CDR3, the DNA is TGTGCCAGCAGTCGAAAACACGGTTCACCCCTCCACTTT. Its translation: CASSRKHGSPLHF.

CDR3 in DNA: TGCGCCAGCACGAGTCGGCGGACCGGGGAGCTGTTTTTT. It encodes CASTSRRTGELFF. The chain combines TRBV10-1 with TRBJ2-2; D ambiguous. The germline V gene encodes CDR1 WNHNN and CDR2 SYGVQD (reference sequence). This CDR3 has 13 amino acids. The V gene lost 7 bases and the J gene lost 5 bases, with 11 bases spanning the gap.

This chain connects TRBV5-1 to TRBJ2-1; TRBD2 aligns across 13 bases. V shed 7 bases, J shed 7 bases, and the junction held 11 bases outside the gene matches. Germline V gene lookup returns CDR1 SGHRS and CDR2 YFSETQ. This CDR3 comprises 16 residues. The CDR3 reads CASEFGTSGVRNEQFF. In DNA form, the CDR3 reads TGCGCCAGCGAGTTCGGGACTAGCGGGGTTAGGAATGAGCAGTTCTTC.

The CDR3 loop reads CASSLSGTPSYNEQFF. DNA for the CDR3: TGCGCCAGCAGCTTAAGTGGGACCCCCTCCTACAATGAGCAGTTCTTC. The chain couples TRBV5-1 to TRBJ2-1; D tentatively fits TRBD1 or TRBD2 (5 bases each). The CDR3 totals 16 residues. Between the trimmed V and J ends, which lost 2 bases and 0 bases, there was a span of 12 bases. CDR1 is SGHRS, CDR2 YFSETQ, per germline.

V gene TRBV5-4 combines with J gene TRBJ1-2; D might be TRBD1 (5 bases). Germline V CDR1 and CDR2: SGHNT, YYREEE (reference sequence). This CDR3 is built from 15 residues. The germline V and J ends were trimmed by 3 bases and 5 bases, with 17 bases remaining between them. CDR3 bases: TGTGCCAGCAGCTCAGGGACTTTCCAGAGGTATGGCTACACCTTC. It translates to CASSSGTFQRYGYTF.

The J gene is TRBJ1-2, the V gene TRBV19; TRBD1 agrees at 8 bases. Germline V lookup: CDR1 LNHDA, CDR2 SQIVND (reference sequence). J lost 5 bases, V lost 5 bases, and 7 bases had no gene match. The length of the CDR3 is 14 residues. CDR3 amino acids: CASSVGQAPYGYTF. The CDR3 nucleotides are TGTGCCAGTAGTGTGGGACAGGCCCCGTATGGCTACACCTTC.

The chain employs TRBV2 and TRBJ1-2; D gene ambiguous. Germline lookup yields CDR1 SNHLY and CDR2 FYNNEI. V lost 2 bases to trimming and J lost 2 bases, with 12 bases between them. This CDR3 spans 15 amino acids. CDR3 sequence (DNA): TGTGCCAGCAGTGAATTAGGACGCGAGAACTATGGCTACACCTTC. This sequence encodes CASSELGRENYGYTF. The whole variable domain, remainder taken from reference TRBV2 and TRBJ1-2, is EPEVTQTPSHQVTQMGQEVILRCVPISNHLYFYWYRQILGQKVEFLVSFYNNEISEKSEIFDDQFSVERPDGSNFTLKIRSTKLEDSAMYFCASSELGRENYGYTFGSGTRLTVV.